The present TCR beta chain was sequenced within a study of blood T cell repertoires in COVID-19. This CDR3 is 16 amino acids long. Germline V gene lookup returns CDR1 LNHDA and CDR2 SQIVND (reference sequence). V shed 3 bases, J shed 4 bases, and the junction held 9 bases outside the gene matches. Repertoires were generated with immunoSEQ multiplex PCR, while TCRdb's copy carries only in-frame clones and drops some. Here the sample spans about 200,000 clones, approximately 84% being singletons. Sequencing used peripheral blood. The chain links TRBV19 to TRBJ1-2; TRBD1 aligns across 9 bases. The TCR comes from a human donor with acute or convalescent COVID-19. The donor label of this sample is uncertain. The CDR3 coding sequence is TGTGCCAGTAGTATGGCTCAGGGGACAGGGACCTATGGCTACACCTTC. This translates into CASSMAQGTGTYGYTF.